This entry is about one T cell receptor (beta chain). Time point of the sample: newly diagnosed GD, antithyroid drugs for less than 3 months. With RNA extracted from PBMCs as input, the TCR library was made. This CDR3 has 16 residues. The V gene end was trimmed by 6 bases and the J gene end by 2 bases; junction bases not matched to a gene: 5. This sample is drawn from a study of regulatory T cells in long-lasting Graves disease. Libraries of TCR beta came from iRepertoire HTBI primers plus Arm-PCR of CDR3 regions. Each CDR3 protein is one row after TCRdb ran MiXCR on the multiplex PCR reads. Of about 420,000 distinct CDR3 sequences listed, less than 20% are singletons. The sample also formed part of further work on T cells in Graves' hyperthyroidism and ophthalmopathy.

The sample here was peripheral blood mononuclear cells (PBMCs), taken at new diagnosis, from a patient treated with antithyroid drugs. The V and J genes are TRBV12-3 or TRBV12-4 and TRBJ2-7; TRBD2 matches at 15 bases. The sequence derives from a woman aged 18-30 years with Graves disease. DNA of the CDR3: TGTGCCAGCAGAATTGGACTAGCGGGAGGGCCCTACGAGCAGTACTTC. Its translation: CASRIGLAGGPYEQYF.